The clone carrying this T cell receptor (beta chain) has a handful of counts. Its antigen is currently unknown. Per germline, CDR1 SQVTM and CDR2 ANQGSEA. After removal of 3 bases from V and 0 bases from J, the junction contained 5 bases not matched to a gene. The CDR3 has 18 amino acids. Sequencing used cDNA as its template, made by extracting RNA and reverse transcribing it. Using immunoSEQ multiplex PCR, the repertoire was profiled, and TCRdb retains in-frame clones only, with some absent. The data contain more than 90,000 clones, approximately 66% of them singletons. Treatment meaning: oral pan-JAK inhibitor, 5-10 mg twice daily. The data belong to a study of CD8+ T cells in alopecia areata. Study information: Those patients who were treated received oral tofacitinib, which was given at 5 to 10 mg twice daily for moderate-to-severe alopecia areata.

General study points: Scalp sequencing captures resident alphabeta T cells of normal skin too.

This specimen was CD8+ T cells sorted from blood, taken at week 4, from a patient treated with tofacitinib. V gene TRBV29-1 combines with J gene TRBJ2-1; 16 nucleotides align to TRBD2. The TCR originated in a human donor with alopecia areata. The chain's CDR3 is CSVEAGTSGGASYNEQFF. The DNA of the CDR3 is TGCAGCGTTGAGGCCGGGACTAGCGGGGGGGCCTCCTACAATGAGCAGTTCTTC.